These T cell receptor beta chains were read from a single sample in a study of T cell responses to AZD1222 COVID-19 vaccine. The assay was immunoSEQ multiplex PCR, and TCRdb's table has in-frame clones only and misses some. The table lists some 150,000 clones, about 91% of them singletons. Sequenced here: peripheral blood, sampled on day 0 of MenACWY control vaccination. These receptors all stem from an adult in good health. Each CDR3 is given with its conserved first and last residue. The D gene is left open where the match is weak. The size field is filled for only some rows; it gives once, few, many or a size class.

V	D	J	size	DNA	CDR3
TRBV9	TRBD1	TRBJ1-2	-	TGTGCCAGCAGCGGAACCCGGGACAGGGCCCCCGTCTACACCTTC	CASSGTRDRAPVYTF
TRBV4-3	-	TRBJ1-2	-	TGCGCCAGCAGCCAAGACAATACTGCGGATTGGGGCTACACCTTC	CASSQDNTADWGYTF
TRBV10-3	-	TRBJ2-3	-	TGTGCCATCAGTGAGAGTTTCAGCACAGATACGCAGTATTTT	CAISESFSTDTQYF
TRBV27	TRBD2	TRBJ2-7	-	TGTGCCAGCAAAGCCAGCGGCGGGGGTTTCTACGAGCAGTACTTC	CASKASGGGFYEQYF
TRBV7-8	TRBD1	TRBJ1-5	-	TGTGCCAGCGGTTTGAGACAGGGTTATCAGCCCCAGCATTTT	CASGLRQGYQPQHF
TRBV27	TRBD1	TRBJ1-2	-	TGTGCCAGCAGTCTCCGGACAGGGGGAACGATCTATGGCTACACCTTC	CASSLRTGGTIYGYTF
TRBV4-2	TRBD1	TRBJ1-2	-	TGTGCCAGCAGCCCACCGCTCCCCCCAAATCAGGGGGCTAACTATGGCTACACCTTC	CASSPPLPPNQGANYGYTF
TRBV9	TRBD2	TRBJ2-7	many	TGTGCCAGCAGCTCCGGACTAGCGGGAACCGAGCAGTACTTC	CASSSGLAGTEQYF
TRBV6-5	-	TRBJ2-2	-	TGTGCCAGCAGTTCAAGAGGGGAGCTGTTTTTT	CASSSRGELFF
TRBV18	-	TRBJ1-1	-	TGTGCCAGCTCACCGTCCGGCGTGGGGAGCACTGAAGCTTTCTTT	CASSPSGVGSTEAFF
TRBV30	TRBD1	TRBJ2-7	-	TGTGCCTGGAGGGGGACAGGGAAAGGCTACGAGCAGTACTTC	CAWRGTGKGYEQYF
TRBV11-1	TRBD1	TRBJ2-3	-	TGTGCCAGCAGCTATGACAGGGGTCGGACAGATACGCAGTATTTT	CASSYDRGRTDTQYF
TRBV6-2/TRBV6-3	-	TRBJ2-1	-	TGTGCCAGCAGTTACCTTCTAGGGTCCTACAATGAGCAGTTCTTC	CASSYLLGSYNEQFF
TRBV7-9	-	TRBJ2-2	-	TGTGCCGGAGTTTCGCGGGCGAACACCGGGGAGCTGTTTTTT	CAGVSRANTGELFF
TRBV25-1	-	TRBJ2-3	-	TGTGCCAGCAGTGAATATAGGGGGGGAGCGCAGTATTTT	CASSEYRGGAQYF
TRBV2	-	TRBJ2-2	-	TGTGCCAGCAGTGGGTCGGACGCCCGATCGGGGGAGCTGTTTTTT	CASSGSDARSGELFF
TRBV6-6	-	TRBJ2-1	once	TGTGCCAGCAGTTACCTTAGTGTGGGTGAGCAGTTCTTC	CASSYLSVGEQFF
TRBV12-5	TRBD2	TRBJ2-5	-	TGTGCTAGTGAGGCTAGCGGGGGGGCCGGGGAGACCCAGTACTTC	CASEASGGAGETQYF
TRBV5-1	-	TRBJ1-3	few	TGCGCCAGCAGCTTAGACGGACTCTCTGGAAACACCATATATTTT	CASSLDGLSGNTIYF
TRBV5-1	-	TRBJ2-3	-	TGCGCCAGCAGGGAGGTAGTTCTCACAGATACGCAGTATTTT	CASREVVLTDTQYF
TRBV28	-	TRBJ1-5	-	TGTGCCAGCAGTACCGCCGGGACACTTAGCAATCAGCCCCAGCATTTT	CASSTAGTLSNQPQHF
TRBV7-2	-	TRBJ2-1	few	TGTGCCAGCAGCTTATCTTTCGGCAATGAGCAGTTCTTC	CASSLSFGNEQFF
TRBV7-6	TRBD2	TRBJ2-1	-	TGTGCCAGCAGCTTACTCCTAGCGGGAGAGCAGTTCTTC	CASSLLLAGEQFF
TRBV6-1	-	TRBJ2-7	-	TGTGCCAGCAGTGAAGCTACGGGGAGCTACGAGCAGTACTTC	CASSEATGSYEQYF
TRBV5-8	-	TRBJ1-1	once	TGTGCCAGCAGCTTGCCCGAGAAAGCTTTCTTT	CASSLPEKAFF
TRBV25-1	TRBD1	TRBJ2-7	-	TGTGCCAGCAGTGAAAAGGGGACAGGGAAAATCGAGCAGTACTTC	CASSEKGTGKIEQYF
TRBV5-4	-	TRBJ2-6	-	TGTGCCAGCAGCTTGGGCCCCGGGACGTCGGTTCCTGGGGCCAACGTCCTGACTTTC	CASSLGPGTSVPGANVLTF
TRBV6-5	-	TRBJ1-2	-	TGTGCCAGCAGTTACACCCGGGACACGCTTAACTATGGCTACACCTTC	CASSYTRDTLNYGYTF
TRBV11-3	-	TRBJ1-1	once	TGTGCCAGCAGCTTAGGGACGGCGATGAACACTGAAGCTTTCTTT	CASSLGTAMNTEAFF
TRBV2	TRBD1	TRBJ2-5	-	TGTGCCAGCAGTGACGGACAGGGAGAAGAGACCCAGTACTTC	CASSDGQGEETQYF
TRBV6-5	-	TRBJ1-6	-	TGTGCCAGCAGTTACGGCTCCGGGACACCCCTCCACTTT	CASSYGSGTPLHF
TRBV11-1	-	TRBJ1-1	-	TGTGCCAGCACCCAGGGAAGATCGGGCACTGAAGCTTTCTTT	CASTQGRSGTEAFF
TRBV27	TRBD2	TRBJ2-5	-	TGTGCCAGCGCCCCCCCGGGACTAGCCGAGACCCAGTACTTC	CASAPPGLAETQYF
TRBV7-9	-	TRBJ1-3	-	TGTGCCAGCAGCTTGGACAGCAACTCTGGAAACACCATATATTTT	CASSLDSNSGNTIYF
TRBV18	TRBD2	TRBJ2-3	-	TGTGCCAGCTCACCGTCTAGCGGGAGTGGATGGGATACGCAGTATTTT	CASSPSSGSGWDTQYF
TRBV27	TRBD2	TRBJ2-1	-	TGTGCCAGCAGTTTATCGACTAGCCACTACAATGAGCAGTTCTTC	CASSLSTSHYNEQFF
TRBV5-6	-	TRBJ2-7	-	TGTGCCAGCAGCTTGGATTGGGACACCTCCTTAGAGCAGTACTTC	CASSLDWDTSLEQYF
TRBV7-2	TRBD1	TRBJ1-1	once	TGTGCCAGCAGCTTAGGAGGGACAGGGGACACTGAAGCTTTCTTT	CASSLGGTGDTEAFF
TRBV2	TRBD1	TRBJ1-5	-	TGTGCCAGCAGAGGACAGGGTAATCAGCCCCAGCATTTT	CASRGQGNQPQHF
TRBV27	TRBD2	TRBJ2-3	once	TGTGCCAGCACTCCGGGGGGGCGGGGTACGCAGTATTTT	CASTPGGRGTQYF
TRBV30	-	TRBJ1-4	-	TGTGCCTGGAGTGTACCCACAGGTTCTAATGAAAAACTGTTTTTT	CAWSVPTGSNEKLFF
TRBV6-1	TRBD1	TRBJ1-2	-	TGTGCCAGCAGTGACACGGGACAGCTTGGCGGCTACACCTTC	CASSDTGQLGGYTF